The rows below give T cell receptor beta chains drawn from one sample of a study of blood T cell repertoires in COVID-19. The table came from immunoSEQ multiplex PCR; TCRdb's copy has only in-frame clones and leaves some out. The data show roughly 80,000 clones, 82% seen once. The sample taken for sequencing was peripheral blood. These receptors came from a human donor in a cohort sampled during active COVID-19. Both conserved end residues are trimmed from each CDR3.

>TRBV2
ASVGTGTYEQY
>TRBV7-9
ASSLVVTTEQY
>TRBV5-5
ASSFTDREDQPQH
>TRBV5-4
ASSLDRSYGYT
>TRBV2
ASTIRDRVSTEAF
>TRBV10-3
AISRLAGSGSSTDTQY
>TRBV5-1
ASSLGPGNTEAF
>TRBV12-3/TRBV12-4
ASRTGVGEAF
>TRBV4-2
ASSPRQGSYGYT
>TRBV6-6
ASSPGTSGHNEQF
>TRBV19
ASSLQGPADNEQF
>TRBV7-2
ASSLLGGAQETQY
>TRBV2
ASTPFLTGGTSNQPQH
>TRBV5-1
ASSFEGDEQY
>TRBV6-5
ASSYSGTGVQPQH
>TRBV5-4
ASSFPTGGNYGYT
>TRBV5-5
ASSLSWTDNQPQH
>TRBV7-6
ASSIGGGYTGELF